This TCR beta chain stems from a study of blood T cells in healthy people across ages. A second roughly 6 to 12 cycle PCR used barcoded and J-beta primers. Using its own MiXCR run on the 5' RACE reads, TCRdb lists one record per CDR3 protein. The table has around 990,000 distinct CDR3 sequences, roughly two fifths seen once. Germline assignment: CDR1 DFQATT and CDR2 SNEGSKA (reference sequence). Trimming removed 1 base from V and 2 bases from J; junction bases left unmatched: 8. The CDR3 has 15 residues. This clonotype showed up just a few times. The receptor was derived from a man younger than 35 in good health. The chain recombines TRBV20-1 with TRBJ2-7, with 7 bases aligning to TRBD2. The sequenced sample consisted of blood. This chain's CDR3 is CSARALAGETYEQYF. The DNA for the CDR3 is TGCAGTGCTAGAGCATTGGCGGGGGAAACCTACGAGCAGTACTTC.